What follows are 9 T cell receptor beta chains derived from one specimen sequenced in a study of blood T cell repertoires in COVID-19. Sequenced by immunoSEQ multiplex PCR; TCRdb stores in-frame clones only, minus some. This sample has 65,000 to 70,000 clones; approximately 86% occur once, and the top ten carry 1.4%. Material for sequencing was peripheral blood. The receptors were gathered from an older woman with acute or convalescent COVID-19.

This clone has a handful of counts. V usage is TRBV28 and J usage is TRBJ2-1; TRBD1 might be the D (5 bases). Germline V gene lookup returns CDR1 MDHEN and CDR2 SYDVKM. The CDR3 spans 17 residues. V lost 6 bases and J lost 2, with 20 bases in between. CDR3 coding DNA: TGTGCCAGCAGATCCACCCAGGGCTTCTCGCCCTACAATGAGCAGTTCTTC. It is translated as CASRSTQGFSPYNEQFF.

The CDR3 sequence is CASSRTSAFGNTIYF. The CDR3 nucleotides are TGTGCCAGCAGCAGGACTTCGGCCTTCGGAAACACCATATATTTT. The chain has TRBV9 and TRBJ1-3, with no clear D. From germline, CDR1 is SGDLS and CDR2 YYNGEE. This CDR3 is built from 15 residues. V gave up 4 bases and J gave up 4 bases, with 15 bases separating them.

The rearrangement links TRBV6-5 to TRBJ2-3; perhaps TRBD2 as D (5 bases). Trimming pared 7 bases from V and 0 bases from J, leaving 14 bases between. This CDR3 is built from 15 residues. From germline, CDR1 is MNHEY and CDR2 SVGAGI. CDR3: CASTLTILSTDTQYF. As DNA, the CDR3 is TGTGCCAGCACCTTGACTATCCTAAGCACAGATACGCAGTATTTT.

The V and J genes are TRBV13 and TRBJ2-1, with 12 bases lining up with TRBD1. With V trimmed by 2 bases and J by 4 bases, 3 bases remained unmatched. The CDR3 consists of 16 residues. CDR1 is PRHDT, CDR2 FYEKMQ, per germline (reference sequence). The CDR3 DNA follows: TGTGCCAGCAGCTTACCGGGACAGGGGGCATACAATGAGCAGTTCTTC. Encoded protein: CASSLPGQGAYNEQFF.

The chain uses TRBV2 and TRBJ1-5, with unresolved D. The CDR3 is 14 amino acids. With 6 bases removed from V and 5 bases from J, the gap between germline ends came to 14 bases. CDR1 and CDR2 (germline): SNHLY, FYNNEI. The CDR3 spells CASSSGQAYQPQHF. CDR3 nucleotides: TGTGCCAGCAGCTCTGGGCAGGCCTATCAGCCCCAGCATTTT.

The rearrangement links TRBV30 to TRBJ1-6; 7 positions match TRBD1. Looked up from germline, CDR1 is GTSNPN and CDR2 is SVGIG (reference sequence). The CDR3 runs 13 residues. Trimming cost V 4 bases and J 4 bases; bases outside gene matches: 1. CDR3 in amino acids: CAWKQGYNSPLHF. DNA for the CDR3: TGTGCCTGGAAACAGGGGTATAATTCACCCCTCCACTTT.

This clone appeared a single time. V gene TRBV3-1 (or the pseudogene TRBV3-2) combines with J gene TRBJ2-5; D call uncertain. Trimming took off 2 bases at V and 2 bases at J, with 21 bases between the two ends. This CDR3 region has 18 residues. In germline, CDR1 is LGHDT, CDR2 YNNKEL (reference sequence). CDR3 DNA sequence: TGTGCCAGCAGCCAATTATCGACAATACGGCATGGGCAAGAGACCCAGTACTTC. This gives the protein CASSQLSTIRHGQETQYF.

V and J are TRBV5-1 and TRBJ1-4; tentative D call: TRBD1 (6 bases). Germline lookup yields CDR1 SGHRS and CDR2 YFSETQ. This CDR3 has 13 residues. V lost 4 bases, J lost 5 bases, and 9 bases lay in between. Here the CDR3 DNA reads TGCGCCAGCAGCCCAAGGGGGAATGAAAAACTGTTTTTT. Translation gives CASSPRGNEKLFF.

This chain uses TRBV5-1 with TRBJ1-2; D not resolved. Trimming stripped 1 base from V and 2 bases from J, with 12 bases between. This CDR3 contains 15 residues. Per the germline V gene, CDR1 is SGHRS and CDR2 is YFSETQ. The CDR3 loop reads CASSLTTTGNYGYTF. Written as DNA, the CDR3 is TGCGCCAGCAGCTTGACCACGACGGGGAACTATGGCTACACCTTC.